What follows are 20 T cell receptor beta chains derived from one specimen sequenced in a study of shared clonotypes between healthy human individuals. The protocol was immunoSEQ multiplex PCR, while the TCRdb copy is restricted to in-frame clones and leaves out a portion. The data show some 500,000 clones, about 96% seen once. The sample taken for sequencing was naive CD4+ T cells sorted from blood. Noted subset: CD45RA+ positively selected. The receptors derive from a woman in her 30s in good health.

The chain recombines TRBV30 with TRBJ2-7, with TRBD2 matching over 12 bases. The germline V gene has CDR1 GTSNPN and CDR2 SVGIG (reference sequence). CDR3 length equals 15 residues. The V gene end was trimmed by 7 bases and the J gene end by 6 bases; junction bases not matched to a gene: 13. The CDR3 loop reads CALTSGRPGIGEQYF. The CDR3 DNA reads TGTGCCTTGACTAGCGGGAGACCTGGTATAGGCGAGCAGTACTTC.

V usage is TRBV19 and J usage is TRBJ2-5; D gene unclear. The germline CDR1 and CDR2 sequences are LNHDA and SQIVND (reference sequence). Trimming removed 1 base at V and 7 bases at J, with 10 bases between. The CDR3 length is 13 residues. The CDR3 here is CASSIVPSATQYF. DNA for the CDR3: TGTGCCAGTAGTATAGTTCCTTCGGCGACCCAGTACTTC.

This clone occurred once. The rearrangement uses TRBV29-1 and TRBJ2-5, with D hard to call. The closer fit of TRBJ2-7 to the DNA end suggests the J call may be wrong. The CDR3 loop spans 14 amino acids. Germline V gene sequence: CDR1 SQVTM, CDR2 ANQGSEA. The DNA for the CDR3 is TGCAGCGTTGAAGTGTGGGCGAACTCCTACGAGCAGTACTTC. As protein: CSVEVWANSYEQYF.

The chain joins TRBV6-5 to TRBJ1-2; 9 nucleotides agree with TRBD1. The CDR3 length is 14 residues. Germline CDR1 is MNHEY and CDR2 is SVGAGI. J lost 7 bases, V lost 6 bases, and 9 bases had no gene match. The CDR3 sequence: CASSPWDREPGYTF. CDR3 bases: TGTGCCAGCAGCCCCTGGGACAGGGAACCTGGCTACACCTTC.

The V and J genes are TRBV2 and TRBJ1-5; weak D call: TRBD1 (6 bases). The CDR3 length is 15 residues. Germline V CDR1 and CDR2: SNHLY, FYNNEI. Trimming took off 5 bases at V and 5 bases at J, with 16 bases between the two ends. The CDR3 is CASSLQGIHDQPQHF. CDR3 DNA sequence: TGTGCCAGCAGTCTTCAGGGGATCCACGATCAGCCCCAGCATTTT.

CDR3: CASSSPLISSAQHF. The DNA for the CDR3 is TGTGCCAGCAGTTCCCCCCTTATTAGCTCAGCCCAGCATTTT. The chain has TRBV27 and TRBJ1-5, with D unclear. This CDR3 is 14 amino acids long. The V gene's germline CDR1 is MNHEY and CDR2 SMNVEV (reference sequence). V lost 4 bases and J 11 bases, leaving 18 bases between the germline ends.

This CDR3 reads CASVGGLNEKLFF. The CDR3 DNA follows: TGTGCCAGCGTAGGGGGTCTTAATGAAAAACTGTTTTTT. This rearrangement joins TRBV28 to TRBJ1-4, with D possibly matching TRBD1 (6 bases). The CDR3 runs to 13 residues. Germline V CDR1 and CDR2: MDHEN, SYDVKM. Trimming removed 8 bases at V and 4 bases at J, with 11 bases between.

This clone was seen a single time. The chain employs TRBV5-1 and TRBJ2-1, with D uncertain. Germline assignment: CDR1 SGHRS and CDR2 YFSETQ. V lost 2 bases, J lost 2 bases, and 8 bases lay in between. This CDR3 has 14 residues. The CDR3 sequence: CASSFILAYNEQFF. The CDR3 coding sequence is TGCGCCAGCAGCTTTATCCTAGCCTACAATGAGCAGTTCTTC.

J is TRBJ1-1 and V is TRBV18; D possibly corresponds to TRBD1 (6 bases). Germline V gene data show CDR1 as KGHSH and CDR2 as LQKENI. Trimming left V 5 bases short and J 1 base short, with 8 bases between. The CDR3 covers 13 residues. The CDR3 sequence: CASSRTENTEAFF. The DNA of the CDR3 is TGTGCCAGCTCAAGGACAGAGAACACTGAAGCTTTCTTT.

The CDR3 DNA sequence: TGTGCCAGTACAGGGGACAGGGGAAGAAATCAGCCCCAGCATTTT. This sequence encodes CASTGDRGRNQPQHF. The chain links TRBV19 to TRBJ1-5, with TRBD1 matching over 10 bases. The germline gives CDR1 LNHDA, CDR2 SQIVND (reference sequence). With 7 bases clipped from V and 4 bases from J, the junction kept 7 bases outside the gene matches. The CDR3 consists of 15 residues. The whole variable domain, remainder taken from reference TRBV19 and TRBJ1-5, is DGGITQSPKYLFRKEGQNVTLSCEQNLNHDAMYWYRQDPGQGLRLIYYSQIVNDFQKGDIAEGYSVSREKKESFPLTVTSAQKNPTAFYLCASTGDRGRNQPQHFGDGTRLSIL.

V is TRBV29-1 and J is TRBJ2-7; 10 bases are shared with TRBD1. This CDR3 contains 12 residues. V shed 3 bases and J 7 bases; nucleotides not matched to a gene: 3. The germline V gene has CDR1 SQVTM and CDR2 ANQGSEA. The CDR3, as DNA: TGCAGCGTTGAGGACAGGGGGAGGGAGCAGTACTTC. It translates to CSVEDRGREQYF.

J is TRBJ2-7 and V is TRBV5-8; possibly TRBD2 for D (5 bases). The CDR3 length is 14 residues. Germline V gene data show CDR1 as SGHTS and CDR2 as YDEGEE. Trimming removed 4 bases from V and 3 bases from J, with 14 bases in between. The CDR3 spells CASSRRDGSYEQYF. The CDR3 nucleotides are TGTGCCAGCAGCCGCCGCGATGGGAGCTACGAGCAGTACTTC.

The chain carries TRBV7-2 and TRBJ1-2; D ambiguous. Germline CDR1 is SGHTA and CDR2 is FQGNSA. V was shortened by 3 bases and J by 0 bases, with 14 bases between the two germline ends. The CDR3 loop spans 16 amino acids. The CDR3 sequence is CASSFRHPPSNYGYTF. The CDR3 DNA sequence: TGTGCCAGCAGCTTCAGACATCCCCCTTCTAACTATGGCTACACCTTC.

The CDR3 sequence is CASAQGQGAPNEQFF. For the CDR3, the DNA is TGTGCCAGCGCCCAGGGACAGGGGGCCCCCAATGAGCAGTTCTTC. The gene calls are TRBV6-5 and TRBJ2-1; 12 bases fit TRBD1. The germline gives CDR1 MNHEY, CDR2 SVGAGI. With 8 bases clipped from V and 6 bases from J, the junction kept 8 bases outside the gene matches. The CDR3 runs to 15 residues.

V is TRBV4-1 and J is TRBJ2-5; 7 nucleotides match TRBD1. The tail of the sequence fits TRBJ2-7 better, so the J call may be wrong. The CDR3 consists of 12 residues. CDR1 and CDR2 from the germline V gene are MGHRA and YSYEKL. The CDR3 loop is CASSTRTGEQYF. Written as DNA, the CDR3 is TGCGCCAGCAGCACCCGGACAGGCGAGCAGTACTTC.

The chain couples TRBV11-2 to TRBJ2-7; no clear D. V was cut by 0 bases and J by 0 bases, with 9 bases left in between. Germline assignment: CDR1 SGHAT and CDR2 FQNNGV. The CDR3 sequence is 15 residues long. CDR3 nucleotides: TGTGCCAGCAGCTTAGATGGATGGAGCTCCTACGAGCAGTACTTC. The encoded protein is CASSLDGWSSYEQYF.

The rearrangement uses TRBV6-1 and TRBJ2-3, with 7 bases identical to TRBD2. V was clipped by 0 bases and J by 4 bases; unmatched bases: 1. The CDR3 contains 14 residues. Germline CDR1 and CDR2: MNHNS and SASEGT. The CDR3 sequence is CASSEAGGADTQYF. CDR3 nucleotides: TGTGCCAGCAGTGAAGCGGGAGGGGCAGATACGCAGTATTTT.

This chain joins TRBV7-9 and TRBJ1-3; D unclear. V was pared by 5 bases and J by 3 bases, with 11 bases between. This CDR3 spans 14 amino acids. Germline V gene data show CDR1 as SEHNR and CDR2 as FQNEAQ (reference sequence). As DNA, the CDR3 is TGTGCCAGCAGCCGCCTAGGCAGTGGAAACACCATATATTTT. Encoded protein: CASSRLGSGNTIYF.

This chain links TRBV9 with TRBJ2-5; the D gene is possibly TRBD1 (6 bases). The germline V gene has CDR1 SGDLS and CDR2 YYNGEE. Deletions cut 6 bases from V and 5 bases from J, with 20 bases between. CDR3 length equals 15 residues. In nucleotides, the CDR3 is TGTGCCAGCACCTCACGAGGGGGTTTCGCGGAGACCCAGTACTTC. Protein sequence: CASTSRGGFAETQYF.

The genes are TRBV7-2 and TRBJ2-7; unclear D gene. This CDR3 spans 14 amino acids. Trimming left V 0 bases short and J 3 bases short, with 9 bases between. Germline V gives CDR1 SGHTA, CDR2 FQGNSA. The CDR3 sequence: CASSLAGSGYEQYF. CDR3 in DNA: TGTGCCAGCAGCTTAGCGGGATCGGGCTACGAGCAGTACTTC.